A selection of T cell receptor beta chains follows, all from one sample in a study of human T cells and chemical hapten exposure. Each CDR3 protein is one row after TCRdb ran MiXCR on the RACE reads. The repertoire has 95,000 or so distinct CDR3 sequences, 10% to 12% of them found once; the top ten carry approximately 3.4%. The sequences come from whole blood, collected in connection with sensitization to the hapten diphenylcyclopropenone (DPC). The receptor set was obtained from a woman aged 40-49 years with alopecia areata. Some clones in this sample may be carry-over from other donors' samples. Both conserved end residues are part of each CDR3. Each record gives: D gene, J gene, V gene, clone size, CDR3 protein, CDR3 DNA. The D gene is left open where the match is weak. Part of the rows lack a size; the others show once, few, many or a class for expanded clones.

D gene: TRBD1
J gene: TRBJ2-7
V gene: TRBV7-2
clone size: once
CDR3 protein: CASSLRTTGEFPYEQYF
CDR3 DNA: TGTGCCAGCAGTTTAAGGACGACAGGGGAATTTCCCTACGAGCAGTACTTC

D gene: .
J gene: TRBJ2-2
V gene: TRBV4-3
clone size: many
CDR3 protein: CASSPPRDTGELFF
CDR3 DNA: TGCGCCAGCAGCCCCCCCAGGGACACCGGGGAGCTGTTTTTT

D gene: .
J gene: TRBJ2-1
V gene: TRBV19
clone size: few
CDR3 protein: CASSVGQYDEQFF
CDR3 DNA: TGTGCCAGTAGTGTCGGACAGTACGATGAGCAGTTCTTC

D gene: TRBD2
J gene: TRBJ2-1
V gene: TRBV4-3
clone size: few
CDR3 protein: CASSLGLAGAREQFF
CDR3 DNA: TGCGCCAGCAGCCTGGGACTAGCGGGAGCTCGGGAGCAGTTCTTC

D gene: .
J gene: TRBJ1-4
V gene: TRBV7-6
clone size: many
CDR3 protein: CASSRSGGRQEKLFF
CDR3 DNA: TGTGCCAGCAGCCGATCTGGGGGGAGGCAGGAAAAACTGTTTTTT

D gene: .
J gene: TRBJ2-1
V gene: TRBV5-5
clone size: .
CDR3 protein: CASSLAAWNEQFF
CDR3 DNA: TGTGCCAGCAGCTTGGCCGCATGGAATGAGCAGTTCTTC

D gene: TRBD1
J gene: TRBJ1-1
V gene: TRBV12-3/TRBV12-4
clone size: few
CDR3 protein: CATSTGLRTEAFF
CDR3 DNA: TGTGCCACCTCGACAGGGCTGAGGACTGAAGCTTTCTTT

D gene: .
J gene: TRBJ2-5
V gene: TRBV29-1
clone size: .
CDR3 protein: CSVESGDETQYF
CDR3 DNA: TGCAGCGTTGAATCCGGGGATGAGACCCAGTACTTC

D gene: .
J gene: TRBJ1-1
V gene: TRBV3-1
clone size: many
CDR3 protein: CASSRLDLGPEAFF
CDR3 DNA: TGTGCCAGCAGCCGGCTTGACCTGGGGCCCGAAGCTTTCTTT

D gene: .
J gene: TRBJ2-5
V gene: TRBV27
clone size: .
CDR3 protein: CASSPFGGTETQYF
CDR3 DNA: TGTGCCAGCAGTCCTTTCGGGGGTACGGAGACCCAGTACTTC

D gene: .
J gene: TRBJ2-5
V gene: TRBV29-1
clone size: .
CDR3 protein: CSVGTAQETQYF
CDR3 DNA: TGCAGCGTTGGGACAGCACAAGAGACCCAGTACTTC

D gene: TRBD1
J gene: TRBJ1-1
V gene: TRBV6-5
clone size: .
CDR3 protein: CASSSSGTGDTEAFF
CDR3 DNA: TGTGCCAGCAGTTCGTCCGGGACAGGGGACACTGAAGCTTTCTTT

D gene: .
J gene: TRBJ2-3
V gene: TRBV28
clone size: many
CDR3 protein: CASSLLGGHTDTQYF
CDR3 DNA: TGTGCCAGCAGTTTATTGGGGGGCCACACAGATACGCAGTATTTT

D gene: .
J gene: TRBJ1-1
V gene: TRBV6-6
clone size: few
CDR3 protein: CATVGAMNTEAFF
CDR3 DNA: TGTGCCACCGTGGGGGCCATGAACACTGAAGCTTTCTTT

D gene: TRBD1
J gene: TRBJ1-5
V gene: TRBV6-4
clone size: many
CDR3 protein: CASTPGQGFVSNQPQHF
CDR3 DNA: TGTGCCAGCACCCCGGGACAGGGTTTCGTCAGCAATCAGCCCCAGCATTTT

D gene: .
J gene: TRBJ2-7
V gene: TRBV6-5
clone size: many
CDR3 protein: CASSYTPGVGSYEQYF
CDR3 DNA: TGTGCCAGCAGTTACACGCCAGGGGTAGGCTCCTACGAGCAGTACTTC

D gene: TRBD2
J gene: TRBJ2-1
V gene: TRBV5-5
clone size: .
CDR3 protein: CASSSPGLAHNEQFF
CDR3 DNA: TGTGCCAGCAGCTCGCCTGGACTAGCGCACAATGAGCAGTTCTTC

D gene: .
J gene: TRBJ2-7
V gene: TRBV30
clone size: .
CDR3 protein: CAWSVGGAATYEQYF
CDR3 DNA: TGTGCCTGGAGTGTAGGGGGGGCCGCAACCTACGAGCAGTACTTC

D gene: .
J gene: TRBJ2-5
V gene: TRBV15
clone size: .
CDR3 protein: CATSRDLVGQETQYF
CDR3 DNA: TGTGCCACCAGCAGAGATCTGGTGGGCCAAGAGACCCAGTACTTC

D gene: TRBD1
J gene: TRBJ1-2
V gene: TRBV3-1
clone size: many
CDR3 protein: CASSQDRQGGNYGYTF
CDR3 DNA: TGTGCCAGCAGCCAAGACCGACAGGGCGGTAACTATGGCTACACCTTC

D gene: .
J gene: TRBJ2-5
V gene: TRBV5-1
clone size: once
CDR3 protein: CASSLAGRTHQETQYF
CDR3 DNA: TGCGCCAGCAGCTTGGCCGGAAGAACCCACCAAGAGACCCAGTACTTC

D gene: .
J gene: TRBJ1-4
V gene: TRBV29-1
clone size: .
CDR3 protein: CSAVEGEKLFF
CDR3 DNA: TGCAGCGCCGTGGAGGGGGAAAAACTGTTTTTT

D gene: .
J gene: TRBJ1-1
V gene: TRBV7-6
clone size: many
CDR3 protein: CASSSGSDSAEAFF
CDR3 DNA: TGTGCCAGCAGCTCCGGCAGTGATTCGGCTGAAGCTTTCTTT